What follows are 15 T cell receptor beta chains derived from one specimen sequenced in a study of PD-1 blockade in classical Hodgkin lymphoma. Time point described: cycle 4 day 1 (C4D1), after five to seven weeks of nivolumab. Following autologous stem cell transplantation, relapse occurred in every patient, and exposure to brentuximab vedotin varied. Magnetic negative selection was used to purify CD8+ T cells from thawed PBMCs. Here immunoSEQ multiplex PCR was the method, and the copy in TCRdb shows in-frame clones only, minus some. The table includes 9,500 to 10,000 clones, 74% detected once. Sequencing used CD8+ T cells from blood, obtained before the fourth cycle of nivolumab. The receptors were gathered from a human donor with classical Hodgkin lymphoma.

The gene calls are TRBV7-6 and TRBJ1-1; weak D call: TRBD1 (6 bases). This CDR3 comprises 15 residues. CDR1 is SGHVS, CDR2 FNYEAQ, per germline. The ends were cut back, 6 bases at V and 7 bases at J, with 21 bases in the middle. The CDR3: CASSLTQGAMGEAFF. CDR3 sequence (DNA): TGTGCCAGCAGTTTAACACAGGGAGCGATGGGTGAAGCTTTCTTT.

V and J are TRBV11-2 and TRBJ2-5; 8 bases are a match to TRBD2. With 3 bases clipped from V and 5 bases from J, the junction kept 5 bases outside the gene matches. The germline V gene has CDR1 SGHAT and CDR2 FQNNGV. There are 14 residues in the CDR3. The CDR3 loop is CASSLVGLGETQYF. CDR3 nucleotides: TGTGCCAGCAGCTTGGTGGGACTAGGGGAGACCCAGTACTTC.

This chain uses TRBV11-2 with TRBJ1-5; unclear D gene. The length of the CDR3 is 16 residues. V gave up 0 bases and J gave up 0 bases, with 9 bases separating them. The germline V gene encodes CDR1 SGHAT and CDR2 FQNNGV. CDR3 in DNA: TGTGCCAGCAGCTTAGACCCGTATAATAGCAATCAGCCCCAGCATTTT. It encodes CASSLDPYNSNQPQHF.

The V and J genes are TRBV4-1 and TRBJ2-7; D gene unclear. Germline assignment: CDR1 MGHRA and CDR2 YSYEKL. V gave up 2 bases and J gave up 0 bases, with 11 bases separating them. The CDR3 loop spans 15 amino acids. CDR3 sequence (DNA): TGCGCCAGCAGCCAAAAACAGCCTAGCTCCTACGAGCAGTACTTC. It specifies CASSQKQPSSYEQYF.

CDR3 DNA sequence: TGTGCCAGCAGCCCCAAAGGCCCGGGGCTCCTGGTCTCGGCCAACGTCCTGACTTTC. Its translation: CASSPKGPGLLVSANVLTF. V usage is TRBV5-5 and J usage is TRBJ2-6, with D tentatively TRBD1 or TRBD2 (5 bases each). The CDR3 totals 19 residues. V lost 4 bases and J 6 bases, leaving 26 bases between the germline ends. Germline V gene lookup returns CDR1 SGHKS and CDR2 YYEKEE (reference sequence).

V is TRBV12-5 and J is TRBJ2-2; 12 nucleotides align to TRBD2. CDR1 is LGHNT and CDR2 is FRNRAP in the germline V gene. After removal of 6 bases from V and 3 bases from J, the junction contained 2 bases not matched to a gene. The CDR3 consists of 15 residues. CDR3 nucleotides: TGTGCTAGTGGCCTAGCGGGAGGGCACACCGGGGAGCTGTTTTTT. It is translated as CASGLAGGHTGELFF.

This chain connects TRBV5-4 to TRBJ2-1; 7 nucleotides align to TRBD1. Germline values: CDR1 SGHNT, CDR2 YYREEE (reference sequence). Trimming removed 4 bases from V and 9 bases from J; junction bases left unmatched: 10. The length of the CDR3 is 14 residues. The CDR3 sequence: CASSTPDRDLEQFF. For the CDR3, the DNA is TGTGCCAGCAGCACACCAGACAGGGACCTTGAGCAGTTCTTC.

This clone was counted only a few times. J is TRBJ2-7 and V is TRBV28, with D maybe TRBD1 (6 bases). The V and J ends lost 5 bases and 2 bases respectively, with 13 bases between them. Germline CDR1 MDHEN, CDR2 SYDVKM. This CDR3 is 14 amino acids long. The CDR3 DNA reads TGTGCCAGCAGTGACGGGACAAGAGCCTACGAGCAGTACTTC. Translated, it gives CASSDGTRAYEQYF. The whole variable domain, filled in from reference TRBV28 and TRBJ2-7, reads DVKVTQSSRYLVKRTGEKVFLECVQDMDHENMFWYRQDPGLGLRLIYFSYDVKMKEKGDIPEGYSVSREKKERFSLILESASTNQTSMYLCASSDGTRAYEQYFGPGTRLTVT.

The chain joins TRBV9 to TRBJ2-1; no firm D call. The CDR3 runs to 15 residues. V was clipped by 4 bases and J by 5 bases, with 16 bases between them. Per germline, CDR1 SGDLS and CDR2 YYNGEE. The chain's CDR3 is CASSLRTRPNNEQFF. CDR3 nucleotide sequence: TGTGCCAGCAGCCTCAGGACCCGGCCAAACAATGAGCAGTTCTTC.

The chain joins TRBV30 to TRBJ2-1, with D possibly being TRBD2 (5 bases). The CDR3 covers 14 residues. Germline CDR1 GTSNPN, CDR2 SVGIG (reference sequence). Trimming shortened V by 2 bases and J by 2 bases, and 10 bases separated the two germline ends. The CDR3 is CAWSWAGAYNEQFF. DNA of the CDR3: TGTGCCTGGAGTTGGGCGGGTGCCTACAATGAGCAGTTCTTC.

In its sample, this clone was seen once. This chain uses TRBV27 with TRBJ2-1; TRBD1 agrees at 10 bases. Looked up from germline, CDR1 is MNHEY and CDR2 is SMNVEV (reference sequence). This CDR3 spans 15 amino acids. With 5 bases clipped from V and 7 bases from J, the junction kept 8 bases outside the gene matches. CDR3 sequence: CASSRPGQGMNEQFF. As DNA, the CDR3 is TGTGCCAGCAGTAGACCGGGACAGGGGATGAATGAGCAGTTCTTC.

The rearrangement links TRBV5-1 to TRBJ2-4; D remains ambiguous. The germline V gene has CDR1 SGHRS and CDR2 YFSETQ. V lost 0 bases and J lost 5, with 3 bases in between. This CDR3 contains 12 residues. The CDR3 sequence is CASSLEQNIQYF. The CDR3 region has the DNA TGCGCCAGCAGCTTGGAACAAAACATTCAGTACTTC.

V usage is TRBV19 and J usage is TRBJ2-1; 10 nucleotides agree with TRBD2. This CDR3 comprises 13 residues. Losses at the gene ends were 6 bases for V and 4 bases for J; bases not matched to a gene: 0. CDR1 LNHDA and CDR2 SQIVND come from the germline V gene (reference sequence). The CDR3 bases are TGTGCCAGTAGACTAGCGGGGTACAATGAGCAGTTCTTC. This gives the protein CASRLAGYNEQFF.

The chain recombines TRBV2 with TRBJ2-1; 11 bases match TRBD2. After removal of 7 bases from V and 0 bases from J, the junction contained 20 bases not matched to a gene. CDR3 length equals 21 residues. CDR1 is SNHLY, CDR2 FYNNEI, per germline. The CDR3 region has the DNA TGTGCCAGCATCAGGGTTGGGACTAGCGGATTAGGGGCCAGCTCCTACAATGAGCAGTTCTTC. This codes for CASIRVGTSGLGASSYNEQFF.

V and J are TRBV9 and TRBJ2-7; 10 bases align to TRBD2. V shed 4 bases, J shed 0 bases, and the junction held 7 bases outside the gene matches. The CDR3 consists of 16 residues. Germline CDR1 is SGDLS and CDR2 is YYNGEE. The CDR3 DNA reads TGTGCCAGCAGCCCAACCGCTAGCGGGAGCTCCTACGAGCAGTACTTC. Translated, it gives CASSPTASGSSYEQYF.